The subject of this entry is one T cell receptor beta chain. This sample was taken from a study of cytomegalovirus exposure and HLA in healthy donors. The CDR3 contains 17 residues. Germline V gene data show CDR1 as GTSNPN and CDR2 as SVGIG (reference sequence). V lost 0 bases to trimming and J lost 0 bases, with 17 bases between them. PCR primers comprised 60 Vbeta and 13 Jbeta primers. Produced via immunoSEQ multiplex PCR; TCRdb's table is partial and in-frame only. Here the sample spans over 85,000 clones, 83% being singletons. This chain uses TRBV30 with TRBJ1-1, with no clear D. The receptor comes from a man aged 40-49 years in good health and CMV-seronegative. Sequencing used PBMCs. CDR3 nucleotide sequence: TGTGCCTGGAGTGTTGGAGGGTTTATAACCATGAACACTGAAGCTTTCTTT. It translates to CAWSVGGFITMNTEAFF.